The present entry profiles one TCR beta chain with its context. What it binds is not known. Donors in the study were healthy people who gave bone marrow. 13 Jbeta primers and 60 Vbeta primers were used for the PCR. Here immunoSEQ multiplex PCR was the method, and the copy in TCRdb shows in-frame clones only, minus some. The table includes around 130,000 clones, over 70% detected once. The data were taken from a study of cytomegalovirus exposure and HLA in healthy donors. General study results and limits: CMV serostatus was the sole immune exposure data available. In a later analysis, at a false discovery rate of 0.05, 16,951 TCR beta sequences were associated with HLA alleles. Among the sequence variants, a highly shared cluster was likely an artifact of sequencing.

The CDR3 runs to 17 residues. V shed 4 bases, J shed 0 bases, and the junction held 7 bases outside the gene matches. Looked up from germline, CDR1 is MDHEN and CDR2 is SYDVKM. This chain joins TRBV28 and TRBJ2-3, with 10 bases lining up with TRBD1. Source material: PBMCs. The receptor's source is a woman aged 40 to 50 in good health and CMV-seropositive. The CDR3 nucleotides are TGTGCCAGCAGTTCATCAGGGACAGGGGCCAGCACAGATACGCAGTATTTT. It yields the protein CASSSSGTGASTDTQYF.